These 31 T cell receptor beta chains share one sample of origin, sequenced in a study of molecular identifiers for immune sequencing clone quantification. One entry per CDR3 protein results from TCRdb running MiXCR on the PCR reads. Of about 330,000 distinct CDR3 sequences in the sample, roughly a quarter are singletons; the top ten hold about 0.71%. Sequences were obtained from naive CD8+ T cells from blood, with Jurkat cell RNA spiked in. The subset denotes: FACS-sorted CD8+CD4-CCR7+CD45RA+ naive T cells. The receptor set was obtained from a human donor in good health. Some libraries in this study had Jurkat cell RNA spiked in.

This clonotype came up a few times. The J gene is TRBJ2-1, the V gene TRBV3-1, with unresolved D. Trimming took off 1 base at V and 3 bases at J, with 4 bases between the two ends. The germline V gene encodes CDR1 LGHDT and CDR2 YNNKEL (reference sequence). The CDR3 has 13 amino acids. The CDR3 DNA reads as TGTGCCAGCAGCCAAGGTCACTACAATGAGCAGTTCTTC. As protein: CASSQGHYNEQFF.

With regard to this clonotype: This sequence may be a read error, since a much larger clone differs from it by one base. The CDR3 coding sequence is TGTGCCAGCAGTTACGGTCGTCGGCTAGATACGCAGTATTTT. This gives the protein CASSYGRRLDTQYF. The rearrangement uses TRBV6-5 and TRBJ2-3; no definite D call. The CDR3 is made up of 14 amino acids. CDR1 is MNHEY and CDR2 is SVGAGI in the germline V gene. V was pared by 2 bases and J by 5 bases, with 11 bases between.

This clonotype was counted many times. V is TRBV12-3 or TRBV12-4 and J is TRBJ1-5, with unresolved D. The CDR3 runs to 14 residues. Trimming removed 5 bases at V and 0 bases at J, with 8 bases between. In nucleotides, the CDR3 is TGTGCCAGCAGTGAAGGCGGTAGCAATCAGCCCCAGCATTTT. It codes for CASSEGGSNQPQHF.

CDR3 nucleotide sequence: TGCAGTGCCCGCGGTAGGACTAGCGGGAGTTTATACGAGCAGTACTTC. As protein: CSARGRTSGSLYEQYF. This chain joins TRBV20-1 and TRBJ2-7; 13 bases align to TRBD2. The V gene's germline CDR1 is DFQATT and CDR2 SNEGSKA (reference sequence). Trimming removed 6 bases from V and 4 bases from J; junction bases left unmatched: 12. The CDR3 spans 16 residues.

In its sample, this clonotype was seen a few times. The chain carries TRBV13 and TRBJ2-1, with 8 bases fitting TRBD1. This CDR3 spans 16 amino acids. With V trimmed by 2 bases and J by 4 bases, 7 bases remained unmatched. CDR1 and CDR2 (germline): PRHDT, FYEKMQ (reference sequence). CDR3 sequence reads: CASSLTGTGSYNEQFF. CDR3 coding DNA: TGTGCCAGCAGCTTAACCGGGACAGGTTCTTACAATGAGCAGTTCTTC.

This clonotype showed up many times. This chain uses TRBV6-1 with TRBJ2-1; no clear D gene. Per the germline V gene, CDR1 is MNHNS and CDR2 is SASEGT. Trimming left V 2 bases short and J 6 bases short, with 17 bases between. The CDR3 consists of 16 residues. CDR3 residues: CASSEKKSSRLNEQFF. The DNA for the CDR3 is TGTGCCAGCAGTGAAAAAAAATCTTCACGCCTCAATGAGCAGTTCTTC.

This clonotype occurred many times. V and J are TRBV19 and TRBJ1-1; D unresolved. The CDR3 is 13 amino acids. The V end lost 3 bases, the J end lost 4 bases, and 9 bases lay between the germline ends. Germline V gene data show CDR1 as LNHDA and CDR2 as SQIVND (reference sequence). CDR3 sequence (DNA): TGTGCCAGTAGTATTGGTTGGGGCACTGAAGCTTTCTTT. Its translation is CASSIGWGTEAFF.

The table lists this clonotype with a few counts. The CDR3 region is CASSLPGLTEAFF. The CDR3 bases are TGTGCCAGCAGCTTACCGGGGTTGACTGAAGCTTTCTTT. The chain employs TRBV7-9 and TRBJ1-1; no clear D. Deletions cut 2 bases from V and 5 bases from J, with 9 bases between. This CDR3 has 13 residues. CDR1 and CDR2 (germline): SEHNR, FQNEAQ (reference sequence).

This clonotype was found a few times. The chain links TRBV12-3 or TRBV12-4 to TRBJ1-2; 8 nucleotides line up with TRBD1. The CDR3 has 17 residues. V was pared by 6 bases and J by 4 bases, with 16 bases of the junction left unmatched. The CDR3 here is CASRSPTTQTGAYGYTF. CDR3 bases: TGTGCCAGCAGATCCCCCACAACACAGACAGGGGCCTATGGCTACACCTTC.

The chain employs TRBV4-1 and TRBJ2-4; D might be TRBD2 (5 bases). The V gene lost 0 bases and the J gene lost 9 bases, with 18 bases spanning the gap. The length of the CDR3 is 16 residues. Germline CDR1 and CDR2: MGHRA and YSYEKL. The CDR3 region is CASSQESGTEGSIQYF. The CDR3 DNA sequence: TGCGCCAGCAGCCAAGAAAGTGGTACAGAGGGTAGCATTCAGTACTTC.

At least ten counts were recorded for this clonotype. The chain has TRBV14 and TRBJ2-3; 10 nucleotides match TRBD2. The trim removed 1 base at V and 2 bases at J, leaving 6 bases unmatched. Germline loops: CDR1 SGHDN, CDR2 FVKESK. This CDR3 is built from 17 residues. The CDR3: CASSQGGLAAPTDTQYF. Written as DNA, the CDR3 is TGTGCCAGCAGCCAAGGAGGACTAGCGGCCCCCACAGATACGCAGTATTTT.

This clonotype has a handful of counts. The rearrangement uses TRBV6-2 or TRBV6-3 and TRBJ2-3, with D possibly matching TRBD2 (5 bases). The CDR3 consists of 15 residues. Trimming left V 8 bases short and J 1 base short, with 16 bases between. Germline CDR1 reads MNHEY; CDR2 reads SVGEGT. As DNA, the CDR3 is TGTGCCAGCTGCATCGGGGTCCCCCGCACAGATACGCAGTATTTT. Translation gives CASCIGVPRTDTQYF.

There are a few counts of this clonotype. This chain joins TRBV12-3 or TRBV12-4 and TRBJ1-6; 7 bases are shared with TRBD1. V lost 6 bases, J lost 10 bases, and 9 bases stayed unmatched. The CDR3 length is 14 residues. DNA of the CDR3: TGTGCCAGCAGCCTGGGGGACAGTGGGTCACCCCTCCACTTT. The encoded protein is CASSLGDSGSPLHF.

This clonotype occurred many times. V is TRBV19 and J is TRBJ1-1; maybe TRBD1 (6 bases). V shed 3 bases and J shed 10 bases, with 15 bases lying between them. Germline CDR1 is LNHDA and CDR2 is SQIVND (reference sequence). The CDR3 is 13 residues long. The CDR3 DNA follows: TGTGCCAGTAGTATGTCAGGGGCTATCGGAGCTTTCTTT. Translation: CASSMSGAIGAFF.

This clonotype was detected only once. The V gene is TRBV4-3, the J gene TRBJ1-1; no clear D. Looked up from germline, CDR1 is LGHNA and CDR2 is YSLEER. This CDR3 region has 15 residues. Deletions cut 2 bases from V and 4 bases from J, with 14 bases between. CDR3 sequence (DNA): TGCGCCAGCAGCCAATCTTATGTGTCCTCCACTGAAGCTTTCTTT. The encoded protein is CASSQSYVSSTEAFF.

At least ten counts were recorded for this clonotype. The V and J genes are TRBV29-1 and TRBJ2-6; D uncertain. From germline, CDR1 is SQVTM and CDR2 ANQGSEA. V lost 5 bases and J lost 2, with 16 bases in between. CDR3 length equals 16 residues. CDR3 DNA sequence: TGCAGCGTTCTCCCTTCTCCTCCCGCTGGGGCCAACGTCCTGACTTTC. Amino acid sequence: CSVLPSPPAGANVLTF.

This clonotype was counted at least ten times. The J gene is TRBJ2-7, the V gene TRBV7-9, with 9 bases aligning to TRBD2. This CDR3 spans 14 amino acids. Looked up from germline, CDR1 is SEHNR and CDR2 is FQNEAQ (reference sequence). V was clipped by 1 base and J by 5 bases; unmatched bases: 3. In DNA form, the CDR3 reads TGTGCCAGCAGCTTAGGCGGGGGGGCCGACGAGCAGTACTTC. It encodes CASSLGGGADEQYF.

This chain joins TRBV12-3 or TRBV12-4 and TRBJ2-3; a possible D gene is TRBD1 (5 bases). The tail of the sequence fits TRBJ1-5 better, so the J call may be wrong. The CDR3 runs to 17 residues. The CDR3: CASSLSFSRGSTDTQHF. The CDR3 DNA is TGTGCCAGCAGTTTATCTTTCTCGCGGGGGAGCACAGATACGCAGCATTTT.

The CDR3 reads CASSTPAGYTDTQYF. CDR3 DNA sequence: TGTGCCAGCAGCACCCCAGCGGGGTATACAGATACGCAGTATTTT. The rearrangement uses TRBV12-3 or TRBV12-4 and TRBJ2-3; 7 bases fit TRBD2. J was trimmed by 3 bases and V by 6 bases; bases with no gene match: 9. The CDR3 covers 15 residues.

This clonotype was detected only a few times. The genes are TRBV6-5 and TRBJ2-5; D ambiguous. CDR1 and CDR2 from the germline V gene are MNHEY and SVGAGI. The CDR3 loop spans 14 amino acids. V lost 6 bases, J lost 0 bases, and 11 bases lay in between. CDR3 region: CASSSDPDQETQYF. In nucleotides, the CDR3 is TGTGCCAGCAGCTCCGACCCAGACCAAGAGACCCAGTACTTC.

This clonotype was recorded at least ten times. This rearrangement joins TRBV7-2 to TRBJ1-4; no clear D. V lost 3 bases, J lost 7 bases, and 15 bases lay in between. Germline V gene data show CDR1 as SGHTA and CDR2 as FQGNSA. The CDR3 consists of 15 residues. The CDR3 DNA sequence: TGTGCCAGCAGCTTTAACCCAGGTGCCTCTGAAAAACTGTTTTTT. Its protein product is CASSFNPGASEKLFF.

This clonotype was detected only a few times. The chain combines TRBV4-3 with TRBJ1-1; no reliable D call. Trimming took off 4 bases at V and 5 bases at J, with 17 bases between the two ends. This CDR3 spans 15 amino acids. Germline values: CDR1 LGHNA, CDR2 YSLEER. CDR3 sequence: CASSPLLISGTEAFF. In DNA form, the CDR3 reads TGCGCCAGCAGCCCCCTTTTGATTTCGGGTACTGAAGCTTTCTTT.

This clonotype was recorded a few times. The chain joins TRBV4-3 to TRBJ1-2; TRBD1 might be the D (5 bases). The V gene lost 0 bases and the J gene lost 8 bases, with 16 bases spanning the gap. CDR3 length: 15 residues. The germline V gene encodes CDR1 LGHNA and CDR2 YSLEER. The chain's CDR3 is CASSQDRGGAEGYTF. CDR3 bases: TGCGCCAGCAGCCAAGACCGTGGAGGGGCTGAGGGCTACACCTTC.

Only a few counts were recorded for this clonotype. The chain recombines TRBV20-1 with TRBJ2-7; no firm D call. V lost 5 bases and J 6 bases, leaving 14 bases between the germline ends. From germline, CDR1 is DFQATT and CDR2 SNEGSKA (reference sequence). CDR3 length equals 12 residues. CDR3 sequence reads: CSAPGLPGEQYF. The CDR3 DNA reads TGCAGTGCTCCTGGGCTCCCGGGCGAGCAGTACTTC.

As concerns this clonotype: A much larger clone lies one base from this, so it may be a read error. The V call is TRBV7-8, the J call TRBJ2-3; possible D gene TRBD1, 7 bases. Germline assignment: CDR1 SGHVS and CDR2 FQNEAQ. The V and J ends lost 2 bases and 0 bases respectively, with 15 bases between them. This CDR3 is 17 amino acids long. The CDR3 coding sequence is TGTGCCAGCAGCTTACTAGCGAGGGGGCTAAGCACAGATACGCAGTATTTT. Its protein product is CASSLLARGLSTDTQYF.

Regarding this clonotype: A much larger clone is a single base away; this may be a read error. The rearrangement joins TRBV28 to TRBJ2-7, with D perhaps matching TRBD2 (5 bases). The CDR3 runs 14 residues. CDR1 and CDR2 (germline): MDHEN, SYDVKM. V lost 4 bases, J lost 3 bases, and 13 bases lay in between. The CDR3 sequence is CASSSVIAGYEQYF. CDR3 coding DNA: TGTGCCAGCAGTTCAGTGATTGCGGGCTACGAGCAGTACTTC.

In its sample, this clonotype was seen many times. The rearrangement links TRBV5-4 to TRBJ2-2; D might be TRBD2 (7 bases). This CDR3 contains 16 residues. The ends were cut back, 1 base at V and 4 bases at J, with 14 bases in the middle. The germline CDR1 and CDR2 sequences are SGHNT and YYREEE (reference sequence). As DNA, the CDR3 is TGTGCCAGCAGCTTGTCGAGGGAGGGGGGCACCGGGGAGCTGTTTTTT. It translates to CASSLSREGGTGELFF.

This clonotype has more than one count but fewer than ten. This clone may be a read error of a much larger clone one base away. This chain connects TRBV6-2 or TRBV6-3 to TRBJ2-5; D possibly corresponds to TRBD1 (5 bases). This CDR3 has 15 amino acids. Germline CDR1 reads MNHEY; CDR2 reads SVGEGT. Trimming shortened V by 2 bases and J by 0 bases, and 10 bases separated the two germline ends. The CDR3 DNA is TGTGCCAGCAGTTACCAGGGCCTGCACCAAGAGACCCAGTACTTC. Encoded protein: CASSYQGLHQETQYF.

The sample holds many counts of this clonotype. The CDR3, as DNA: TGCGCCAGCAGCGAAACCGGGATCCCAGAAGCTTTCTTT. Its translation: CASSETGIPEAFF. This chain joins TRBV5-1 and TRBJ1-1; no reliable D call. The CDR3 has 13 amino acids. V was trimmed by 4 bases and J by 8 bases, leaving 15 bases between them. Germline V gene lookup returns CDR1 SGHRS and CDR2 YFSETQ. The variable domain in full, with the rest retrieved from reference TRBV5-1 and TRBJ1-1, is KAGVTQTPRYLIKTRGQQVTLSCSPISGHRSVSWYQQTPGQGLQFLFEYFSETQRNKGNFPGRFSGRQFSNSRSEMNVSTLELGDSALYLCASSETGIPEAFFGQGTRLTVV.

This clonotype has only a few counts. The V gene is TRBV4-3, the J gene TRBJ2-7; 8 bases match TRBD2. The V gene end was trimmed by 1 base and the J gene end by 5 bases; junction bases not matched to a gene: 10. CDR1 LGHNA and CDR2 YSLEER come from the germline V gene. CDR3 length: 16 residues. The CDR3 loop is CASSQGSGGGHNEQYF. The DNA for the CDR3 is TGCGCCAGCAGCCAAGGCTCCGGGGGGGGCCACAACGAGCAGTACTTC.

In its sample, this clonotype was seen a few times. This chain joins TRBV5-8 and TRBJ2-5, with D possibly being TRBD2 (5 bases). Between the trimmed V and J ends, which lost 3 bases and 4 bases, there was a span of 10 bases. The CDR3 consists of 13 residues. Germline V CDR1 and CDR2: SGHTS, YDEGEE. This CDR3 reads CASSWPGGETQYF. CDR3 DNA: TGTGCCAGCAGCTGGCCCGGAGGAGAGACCCAGTACTTC.